Reported below is one T cell receptor (beta chain). This record belongs to a study of blood T cell repertoires in COVID-19. Background on the study: The samples span acute and convalescent COVID-19 from the United States, Italy and Spain. Sources were T cells, B-cell-depleted T cells, or PBMCs; the material itself was cDNA or gDNA.

The CDR3 spans 15 residues. CDR1 is SGHDT, CDR2 YYEEEE, per germline. V dropped 0 bases and J dropped 5 bases, with 15 bases sitting between them. Authors' data handling: Scientists estimated how many nucleated cells there were by amplifying reference gene primers. Assay: immunoSEQ multiplex PCR; the TCRdb copy retains only in-frame clones and omits some. Clone size and the V and J calls come from that table; the DNA yielded D and trimming. The sample holds 200,000 to 300,000 clones, about nine tenths seen once. The genes are TRBV5-6 and TRBJ2-7, with a tentative D call TRBD1 (5 bases). Sequenced material: peripheral blood. The TCR was taken from a man in his 60s who had recovered from COVID-19. As DNA, the CDR3 is TGTGCCAGCAGCTTGGCCTTGAGACAGCGTGACGAGCAGTACTTC. Amino acid sequence: CASSLALRQRDEQYF.